A selection of T cell receptor beta chains follows, all from one sample in a study of identical twins. TCRdb passed the 5' RACE reads through MiXCR, listing each CDR3 protein once. The sample includes 700,000 to 950,000 distinct CDR3 sequences, around an eighth of them seen just once. This sample was shared with a second study, whose subject was yellow fever vaccine responses in identical twins.

Sequenced material: PBMCs. All receptors come from a woman aged 18-29 years in good health. The CDR3 runs from the conserved cysteine through the conserved F or W. The D gene is left open where the match is weak. Size tells how often a clone was seen (once, few, many) or the class of an expanded clone, and some rows leave it out.

CDR3nt: TGTGCCAGCAGCTTCGGACTAGCGGGAAATTGGGACTTC
CDR3aa: CASSFGLAGNWDF
abundance: -
d_gene: TRBD2
j_gene: TRBJ2-7
v_gene: TRBV13

CDR3nt: TGTGCCAGCAGTGTTGGTTATAACTATGGCTACACCTTC
CDR3aa: CASSVGYNYGYTF
abundance: -
d_gene: -
j_gene: TRBJ1-2
v_gene: TRBV2

CDR3nt: TGTGCCAGCAGTTTACGGGACAACCGGTACCGGTATGAGCAGTTCTTC
CDR3aa: CASSLRDNRYRYEQFF
abundance: many
d_gene: -
j_gene: TRBJ2-1
v_gene: TRBV12-3/TRBV12-4

CDR3nt: TGTGCCAGCAGCTTAGAGGGACAGTATAATTCACCCCTCCACTTT
CDR3aa: CASSLEGQYNSPLHF
abundance: -
d_gene: TRBD1
j_gene: TRBJ1-6
v_gene: TRBV7-2

CDR3nt: TGCGCCAGCAGCCATCATGCCGGGGGCACCCAAGAGACCCAGTACTTC
CDR3aa: CASSHHAGGTQETQYF
abundance: -
d_gene: -
j_gene: TRBJ2-5
v_gene: TRBV5-1

CDR3nt: TGTGCCAGCAGTTTTGTAGGCCGGGAAACCATTTCGGGGAGCACAGATACGCAGTATTTT
CDR3aa: CASSFVGRETISGSTDTQYF
abundance: few
d_gene: -
j_gene: TRBJ2-3
v_gene: TRBV28

CDR3nt: TGTGCCAGCCAGGGACTAGCGATTGGAGAGACCCAGTACTTC
CDR3aa: CASQGLAIGETQYF
abundance: many
d_gene: TRBD2
j_gene: TRBJ2-5
v_gene: TRBV10-3

CDR3nt: TGTGCCAGCAGTGACGCGGGAATCACCGGGGAGCTGTTTTTT
CDR3aa: CASSDAGITGELFF
abundance: -
d_gene: -
j_gene: TRBJ2-2
v_gene: TRBV6-4

CDR3nt: TGTGCCACTGCGGGACTAGAAGAGACCCAGTACTTC
CDR3aa: CATAGLEETQYF
abundance: few
d_gene: TRBD2
j_gene: TRBJ2-5
v_gene: TRBV10-3

CDR3nt: TGTGCCAGCAGCCACCTGAGGTTCTCGGACAGGGGAGCAGGGGAGCAGTACTTC
CDR3aa: CASSHLRFSDRGAGEQYF
abundance: -
d_gene: TRBD1
j_gene: TRBJ2-7
v_gene: TRBV12-3/TRBV12-4

CDR3nt: TGTGCCAGCAGTTCATCGGGGACCCAGTACTTC
CDR3aa: CASSSSGTQYF
abundance: many
d_gene: -
j_gene: TRBJ2-5
v_gene: TRBV12-3/TRBV12-4

CDR3nt: TGTGCCAGCAGTTCGGGAGGACTAGCTGGCAATGAGCAGTTCTTC
CDR3aa: CASSSGGLAGNEQFF
abundance: -
d_gene: TRBD2
j_gene: TRBJ2-1
v_gene: TRBV28

CDR3nt: TGTGCCAGTAGTCTCAGGGGACTAGCGGGGGGAGGTGAGCAGTTCTTC
CDR3aa: CASSLRGLAGGGEQFF
abundance: -
d_gene: TRBD2
j_gene: TRBJ2-1
v_gene: TRBV19

CDR3nt: TGCAGCGTTGATATCCGAACCACAGATACGCAGTATTTT
CDR3aa: CSVDIRTTDTQYF
abundance: -
d_gene: -
j_gene: TRBJ2-3
v_gene: TRBV29-1

CDR3nt: TGCAGTGCTGGAAGCGGGGGGGCCGTAGATACGCAGTATTTT
CDR3aa: CSAGSGGAVDTQYF
abundance: -
d_gene: TRBD2
j_gene: TRBJ2-3
v_gene: TRBV20-1

CDR3nt: TGTGCCAGCAGCCAAATCAAAGAGCAGTTCTTC
CDR3aa: CASSQIKEQFF
abundance: -
d_gene: -
j_gene: TRBJ2-1
v_gene: TRBV3-1